This is a list of T cell receptor beta chains from one sample in a study of blood T cell repertoires in COVID-19. Using immunoSEQ multiplex PCR, the repertoire was profiled, and TCRdb retains in-frame clones only, with some absent. The table lists about 280,000 clones, roughly four fifths of them singletons. Input material: peripheral blood. These TCRs come from a woman aged 50 to 65 who had recovered from COVID-19. CDR3s include the opening cysteine and the closing phenylalanine or tryptophan.

TRBV2,TRBJ2-3,CASSRSGGLSTDTQYF
TRBV5-1,TRBJ1-1,CASRVQGNTEAFF
TRBV28,TRBJ2-7,CASSLSHKSYEQYF
TRBV19,TRBJ1-2,CASSPQTGEESYTF
TRBV27,TRBJ1-2,CASSLVRGGGYTF
TRBV2,TRBJ2-2,CASSEETANTGELFF
TRBV28,TRBJ1-5,CASEILNQPQHF
TRBV27,TRBJ2-7,CASSLSWRGTYEQYF
TRBV19,TRBJ2-2,CASSPPGLAGANTGELFF
TRBV2,TRBJ1-2,CASSVGQGDYGYTF
TRBV24-1,TRBJ2-5,CATSDPEVGGMETQYF
TRBV7-6,TRBJ1-4,CASSLTGGVFEKLFF
TRBV3-1/TRBV3-2,TRBJ1-5,CASSQIQDELPQHF
TRBV6-1,TRBJ2-3,CASSETPGQGPDTQYF
TRBV4-3,TRBJ1-6,CASSQEGGRVASPLHF